A single TCR beta chain is shown here with its context. The record originates from a study of cytomegalovirus exposure and HLA in healthy donors. V lost 4 bases and J 2 bases, leaving 13 bases between the germline ends. Per germline, CDR1 SGHDT and CDR2 YYEEEE. This CDR3 spans 15 amino acids. With 60 Vbeta and 13 Jbeta primers, the PCR was carried out. Clones were sequenced by immunoSEQ multiplex PCR, and TCRdb holds only the in-frame ones, with some missing. The data hold about 61,000 clones, with more than 70% observed a single time. V gene TRBV5-6 combines with J gene TRBJ1-5, with D possibly TRBD1 on 5 matching bases. The sequence was obtained from a man aged 45-65 years in good health and CMV-seropositive. Sequencing was done on a sample of PBMCs. The CDR3 DNA is TGTGCCAGCAGCCCACAGGCTCGTGGCAATCAGCCCCAGCATTTT. Its protein product is CASSPQARGNQPQHF.